What follows is one TCR beta chain and its context. No antigen is known for it. The PCR employed 60 Vbeta primers together with 13 Jbeta primers. TCRdb's copy holds only in-frame clones and misses some; the assay was immunoSEQ multiplex PCR. The table shows 150,000 to 200,000 clones, with more than 75% occurring only once. This entry belongs to a study of cytomegalovirus exposure and HLA in healthy donors. Study results and caveats: Researchers left out some V segments, among them TRBV6-2 and TRBV6-3, as indistinguishable.

The CDR3 extends over 14 amino acids. V was pared by 2 bases and J by 9 bases, with 6 bases of the junction left unmatched. Germline lookup yields CDR1 LNHDA and CDR2 SQIVND (reference sequence). This chain links TRBV19 with TRBJ2-3, with TRBD2 identical over 9 bases. This TCR was sampled from a woman between 50 and 59 years old in good health and CMV-seronegative. The sequenced sample was PBMCs. The CDR3 region is CASSINGLAITQYF. DNA of the CDR3: TGTGCCAGTAGTATAAACGGACTAGCGATAACGCAGTATTTT.